This is a list of T cell receptor beta chains from one sample in a study of blood T cell repertoires in COVID-19. This table comes from immunoSEQ multiplex PCR, and its TCRdb copy is limited to in-frame clones, with some not included. The data contain more than 200,000 clones, around 84% of them singletons. Source material: peripheral blood. The receptors originated from a man older than 75 with acute or convalescent COVID-19. CDR3s include the opening cysteine and the closing phenylalanine or tryptophan. The D gene is left open where the match is weak. Clone size, where shown, is once, few, many, or a class for clones that have expanded.

j_gene: TRBJ2-3
abundance: -
d_gene: TRBD1
v_gene: TRBV11-2
CDR3nt: TGTGCCAGCAGCTTGGGACAGTCAGATACGCAGTATTTT
CDR3aa: CASSLGQSDTQYF

j_gene: TRBJ2-1
abundance: -
d_gene: -
v_gene: TRBV7-9
CDR3nt: TGTGCCAGCAGTCTCTTGGCGACCGGAGGTGAGCAGTTCTTC
CDR3aa: CASSLLATGGEQFF

j_gene: TRBJ2-1
abundance: -
d_gene: TRBD2
v_gene: TRBV5-1
CDR3nt: TGCGCCAGCAGCCTCCTAGCGGGAGAGAACAATGAGCAGTTCTTC
CDR3aa: CASSLLAGENNEQFF

j_gene: TRBJ1-2
abundance: few
d_gene: TRBD1
v_gene: TRBV4-1
CDR3nt: TGCGCCAGCAGCCAAGTCTTGACAGGGGGCGTCTATGGCTACACCTTC
CDR3aa: CASSQVLTGGVYGYTF

j_gene: TRBJ2-1
abundance: -
d_gene: -
v_gene: TRBV29-1
CDR3nt: TGCAGCGTTGGCCTTGATCGCGCGAGCTCCTACAATGAGCAGTTCTTC
CDR3aa: CSVGLDRASSYNEQFF

j_gene: TRBJ2-2
abundance: once
d_gene: -
v_gene: TRBV10-2
CDR3nt: TGCGCCAGCAGACTCTCGAACACCGGGGAGCTGTTTTTT
CDR3aa: CASRLSNTGELFF

j_gene: TRBJ2-6
abundance: once
d_gene: -
v_gene: TRBV7-2
CDR3nt: TGTGCCAGCAGTCCTCCTTCTGGGGCCAACGTCCTGACTTTC
CDR3aa: CASSPPSGANVLTF

j_gene: TRBJ1-2
abundance: -
d_gene: TRBD1
v_gene: TRBV20-1
CDR3nt: TGCAGTGCTAGTGACAGGGACTATGGCTACACCTTC
CDR3aa: CSASDRDYGYTF

j_gene: TRBJ1-4
abundance: -
d_gene: -
v_gene: TRBV28
CDR3nt: TGTGCCAGCAGTTTTAGTCTGTCTGGTAATGAAAAACTGTTTTTT
CDR3aa: CASSFSLSGNEKLFF

j_gene: TRBJ1-1
abundance: -
d_gene: TRBD1
v_gene: TRBV6-2/TRBV6-3
CDR3nt: TGTGCCAGCAGTCCCGGGACAGGGGGGTTTTTGGGTACTGAAGCTTTCTTT
CDR3aa: CASSPGTGGFLGTEAFF

j_gene: TRBJ1-5
abundance: -
d_gene: -
v_gene: TRBV7-6
CDR3nt: TGTGCCAGCAGCTTAGCGGGCAGGGGCATCAATCAGCCCCAGCATTTT
CDR3aa: CASSLAGRGINQPQHF

j_gene: TRBJ2-3
abundance: -
d_gene: -
v_gene: TRBV11-2
CDR3nt: TGTGCCAGCAGCTTAGGGACTCCCCCAGATACGCAGTATTTT
CDR3aa: CASSLGTPPDTQYF

j_gene: TRBJ2-3
abundance: -
d_gene: -
v_gene: TRBV4-2
CDR3nt: TGTGCCAGCAGCCAAGATCCCCAGGGGTCAGATACGCAGTATTTT
CDR3aa: CASSQDPQGSDTQYF

j_gene: TRBJ1-1
abundance: -
d_gene: TRBD1
v_gene: TRBV4-1
CDR3nt: TGCGCCAGCAGCCAAGGGACAAGCGGGACAGGGGTCACTGAAGCTTTCTTT
CDR3aa: CASSQGTSGTGVTEAFF

j_gene: TRBJ2-6
abundance: -
d_gene: -
v_gene: TRBV30
CDR3nt: TGTGCCTGGAGTCAGGGGTATGGGGCCAACGTCCTGACTTTC
CDR3aa: CAWSQGYGANVLTF

j_gene: TRBJ2-3
abundance: -
d_gene: TRBD2
v_gene: TRBV5-1
CDR3nt: TGCGCCAGCAGCCTCGGACTAGCGACTAGCACAGATACGCAGTATTTT
CDR3aa: CASSLGLATSTDTQYF

j_gene: TRBJ1-3
abundance: -
d_gene: -
v_gene: TRBV2
CDR3nt: TGTGCCAGCAGTGAATTGACAGTCCCTGGAAACACCATATATTTT
CDR3aa: CASSELTVPGNTIYF

j_gene: TRBJ1-5
abundance: few
d_gene: TRBD1
v_gene: TRBV10-3
CDR3nt: TGTGCCATCGGTACAGGGGACCAGCCCCAGCATTTT
CDR3aa: CAIGTGDQPQHF

j_gene: TRBJ1-5
abundance: -
d_gene: TRBD1
v_gene: TRBV27
CDR3nt: TGTGCCAGCAGGACAGGGAATCAGCCCCAGCATTTT
CDR3aa: CASRTGNQPQHF

j_gene: TRBJ1-2
abundance: -
d_gene: -
v_gene: TRBV27
CDR3nt: TGTGCCAGCAGTCAAGCTGGGGCGACCCATTATGGCTACACCTTC
CDR3aa: CASSQAGATHYGYTF

j_gene: TRBJ2-1
abundance: -
d_gene: -
v_gene: TRBV12-5
CDR3nt: TGTGCTAGTGGTTTGTGGGGGGACAATGAGCAGTTCTTC
CDR3aa: CASGLWGDNEQFF

j_gene: TRBJ1-4
abundance: -
d_gene: TRBD1
v_gene: TRBV5-1
CDR3nt: TGCGCCAGCAGCGTGACAGGGGGACGCGAAGAAAAACTGTTTTTT
CDR3aa: CASSVTGGREEKLFF

j_gene: TRBJ2-2
abundance: -
d_gene: TRBD2
v_gene: TRBV6-2/TRBV6-3
CDR3nt: TGTGCCAGCAGTACACGGACTAGCGGAACGAACACCGGGGAGCTGTTTTTT
CDR3aa: CASSTRTSGTNTGELFF

j_gene: TRBJ1-1
abundance: -
d_gene: TRBD1
v_gene: TRBV4-2
CDR3nt: TGTGCCAGCAGCCTAACTCCGGGACAGGGGGCCGGCACTGAAGCTTTCTTT
CDR3aa: CASSLTPGQGAGTEAFF

j_gene: TRBJ2-5
abundance: -
d_gene: -
v_gene: TRBV7-9
CDR3nt: TGTGCCAGCAGCTTAGCCGCTAGTTCGGAGACCCAGTACTTC
CDR3aa: CASSLAASSETQYF

j_gene: TRBJ1-6
abundance: -
d_gene: -
v_gene: TRBV11-3
CDR3nt: TGTGCCAGCAGCTTATCCCCAGATAATTCACCCCTCCACTTT
CDR3aa: CASSLSPDNSPLHF

j_gene: TRBJ1-5
abundance: -
d_gene: TRBD1
v_gene: TRBV4-1
CDR3nt: TGCGCCAGCAGCCCGGGGACAGCTCTGGGAGATCAGCCCCAGCATTTT
CDR3aa: CASSPGTALGDQPQHF

j_gene: TRBJ2-5
abundance: -
d_gene: -
v_gene: TRBV6-1
CDR3nt: TGTGCCAGCAGTGAAGGGTGGGGGAGGCAAGAGACCCAGTACTTC
CDR3aa: CASSEGWGRQETQYF

j_gene: TRBJ1-2
abundance: -
d_gene: -
v_gene: TRBV5-1
CDR3nt: TGCGCCAGCAGCTTGGCAAACACAGGGATTTCCTATGGCTACACCTTC
CDR3aa: CASSLANTGISYGYTF

j_gene: TRBJ2-1
abundance: -
d_gene: TRBD2
v_gene: TRBV11-3
CDR3nt: TGTGCCAGCAGCTTAGACCGCGGGAGGTTGTACAATGAGCAGTTCTTC
CDR3aa: CASSLDRGRLYNEQFF

j_gene: TRBJ2-5
abundance: -
d_gene: TRBD2
v_gene: TRBV5-1
CDR3nt: TGCGCCAGCAGCCAAGCTAGCGGGAGTCCCGTCAGGGAGACCCAGTACTTC
CDR3aa: CASSQASGSPVRETQYF

j_gene: TRBJ2-7
abundance: -
d_gene: TRBD1
v_gene: TRBV15
CDR3nt: TGTGCCACCAGCAGAGACTCAGGGGGCATCTACGAGCAGTACTTC
CDR3aa: CATSRDSGGIYEQYF

j_gene: TRBJ1-1
abundance: -
d_gene: -
v_gene: TRBV6-5
CDR3nt: TGTGCCAGCATGAGGGACGGGAGATACACTGAAGCTTTCTTT
CDR3aa: CASMRDGRYTEAFF

j_gene: TRBJ1-5
abundance: -
d_gene: -
v_gene: TRBV2
CDR3nt: TGTGCCAGCAGTGGGGGGCCCAATCAGCCCCAGCATTTT
CDR3aa: CASSGGPNQPQHF

j_gene: TRBJ1-5
abundance: -
d_gene: -
v_gene: TRBV21-1
CDR3nt: TGTGCCAGCAGCATTCTTGGGGGGGACAGGGGAACCGAATATAGCAATCAGCCCCAGCATTTT
CDR3aa: CASSILGGDRGTEYSNQPQHF

j_gene: TRBJ2-3
abundance: -
d_gene: TRBD1
v_gene: TRBV19
CDR3nt: TGTGCCAGCCGTTACAGGGGGCTATCCACAGATACGCAGTATTTT
CDR3aa: CASRYRGLSTDTQYF

j_gene: TRBJ2-1
abundance: -
d_gene: -
v_gene: TRBV25-1
CDR3nt: TGTGCCAGCAGTGACCCCAATAGAGGTGAGCAGTTCTTC
CDR3aa: CASSDPNRGEQFF

j_gene: TRBJ1-2
abundance: once
d_gene: TRBD1
v_gene: TRBV4-3
CDR3nt: TGCGCCAGCAGCCAAGTTAGACAGGGGGCCTATGGCTACACCTTC
CDR3aa: CASSQVRQGAYGYTF

j_gene: TRBJ2-6
abundance: -
d_gene: -
v_gene: TRBV6-5
CDR3nt: TGTGCCAGCAGGTACTCTGGGGCCAACGTCCTGACTTTC
CDR3aa: CASRYSGANVLTF

j_gene: TRBJ1-1
abundance: -
d_gene: TRBD1
v_gene: TRBV12-5
CDR3nt: TGTGCTAGTGGAGATCGGACAGGGGGCACTGAAGCTTTCTTT
CDR3aa: CASGDRTGGTEAFF